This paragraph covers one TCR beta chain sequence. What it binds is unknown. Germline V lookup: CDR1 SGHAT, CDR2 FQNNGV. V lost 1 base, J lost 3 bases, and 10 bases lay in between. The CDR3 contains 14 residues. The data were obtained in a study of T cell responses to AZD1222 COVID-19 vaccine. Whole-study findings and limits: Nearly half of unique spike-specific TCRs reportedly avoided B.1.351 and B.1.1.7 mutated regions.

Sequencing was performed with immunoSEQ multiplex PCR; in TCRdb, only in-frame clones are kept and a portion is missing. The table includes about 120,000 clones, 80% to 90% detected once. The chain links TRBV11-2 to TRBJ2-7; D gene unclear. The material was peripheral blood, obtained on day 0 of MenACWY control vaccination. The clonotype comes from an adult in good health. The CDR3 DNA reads TGTGCCAGCAGCTTAGGGCAGGAGAGCTACGAGCAGTACTTC. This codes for CASSLGQESYEQYF.